Sequencing of this TCR beta chain was carried out in a study of blood T cell repertoires in COVID-19. Looking at the study overall: Italy, Spain and the United States were the sources of the convalescent and acute COVID-19 samples. Sample material is recorded as cDNA or gDNA derived from T cells, B-cell-depleted T cells, or PBMCs.

This CDR3 spans 16 amino acids. V lost 1 base to trimming and J lost 9 bases; unmatched junction nucleotides: 9. Germline lookup yields CDR1 SGHDN and CDR2 FVKESK. In the authors' workflow: Reference gene primer amplification gave nucleated cell count estimates. The protocol was immunoSEQ multiplex PCR, while the TCRdb copy is restricted to in-frame clones and leaves out a portion. V, J and clone size are those of that table, while D and trimming were read from the DNA. The sample has around 150,000 clones; 77% are singletons. The receptor was derived from a woman aged 50 to 65 with active or convalescent COVID-19. The V gene is TRBV14, the J gene TRBJ2-1; the match to TRBD2 covers 10 bases. Sequenced sample: peripheral blood. As DNA, the CDR3 is TGTGCCAGCAGCCAAGGGGGGCTAGCGGGAGCTGGTGAGCAGTTCTTC. It codes for CASSQGGLAGAGEQFF.